This TCR beta chain was obtained from a study of regulatory T cells in long-lasting Graves disease. Arm-PCR of CDR3 regions and iRepertoire HTBI primers were used to build TCR beta libraries. TCRdb re-called the multiplex PCR reads through MiXCR, storing one row per CDR3 protein. The sample carries more than 400,000 distinct CDR3 sequences, 15% to 20% recorded once. The CDR3 covers 19 residues. Germline CDR1 reads WSHSY; CDR2 reads SAAADI. After removal of 3 bases from V and 6 bases from J, the junction contained 17 bases not matched to a gene. As to time point: newly diagnosed GD, antithyroid drugs for less than 3 months. RNA extracted from PBMCs served as the sequencing template. All patients originated from an endocrinology department located in Xi'an, China. With EDTA tubes as the receptacles, about 8.1 milliliters of peripheral blood were drawn. This same sample was also part of a study on T cells in Graves' hyperthyroidism and ophthalmopathy. This second report adds: First-round RT-PCR of the TCR CDR3 relied on the HTBI primer set.

J is TRBJ2-1 and V is TRBV10-2; 10 bases match TRBD2. Material: peripheral blood mononuclear cells (PBMCs), obtained at new diagnosis, from a patient treated with antithyroid drugs. This receptor was identified in a man aged 35 to 55 with Graves disease. The CDR3 DNA follows: TGCGCCAGCAGTGATACGTCGAGCGGGAGGGCCCTTCGAAGCAATGAGCAGTTCTTC. Amino acids: CASSDTSSGRALRSNEQFF.